This T cell receptor (delta chain) was profiled in a study of gammadelta T cells in human blood (dated by TCRdb to 2020 to 2021). Findings and caveats that apply to the study as a whole: According to the study, polyclonal expansion of innate gamma-delta T cells right after birth appeared to be driven by microbial exposure.

This clone was detected only a few times. Its antigen is still unknown. With a far larger clone one base away, a read error is the likely cause. Library prep was done by RT-PCR. TCRdb names Illumina MiSeq as the instrument used. In TCRdb, clones were called once more from the public reads by CATT, and rows of identical DNA were later combined. The sample yields some 700 delta-chain clones; almost 65% were counted once. Of the sample, more than 25% is held by the ten largest clones. The junction carries 22 bases between V and J, which are trimmed by 3 bases and 0 bases respectively. The CDR3 goes from the cysteine to the phenylalanine over 18 residues. Only the CDR3 DNA is retained, 54 bases long and in frame from the first base. The CDR1 and CDR2 encoded by the germline V gene are GEAIGNYY and EKD.

Sample: Vgamma9Vdelta2 gamma-delta T cells from adult blood. The clonotype originates from a human donor. The chain is encoded by TRDV2 joined to TRDJ1; TRDD3 is a weak D gene call, 5 bases matching. The CDR3 region: CACDSVFRGPPYTDKLIF. The DNA sequence is given as TGTGCCTGTGACTCCGTGTTTAGGGGACCCCCGTACACCGATAAACTCATCTTT.